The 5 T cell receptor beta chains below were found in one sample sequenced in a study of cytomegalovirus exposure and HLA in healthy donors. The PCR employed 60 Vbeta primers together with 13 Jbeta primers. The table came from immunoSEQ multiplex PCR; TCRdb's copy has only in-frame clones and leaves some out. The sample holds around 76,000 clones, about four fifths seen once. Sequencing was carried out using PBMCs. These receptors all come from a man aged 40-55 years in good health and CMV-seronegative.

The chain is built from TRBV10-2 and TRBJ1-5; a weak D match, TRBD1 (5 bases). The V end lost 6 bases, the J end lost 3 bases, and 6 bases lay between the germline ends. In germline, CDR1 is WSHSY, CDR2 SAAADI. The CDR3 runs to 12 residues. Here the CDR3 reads CASRDINQPQHF. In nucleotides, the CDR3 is TGCGCCAGCAGGGACATCAATCAGCCCCAGCATTTT.

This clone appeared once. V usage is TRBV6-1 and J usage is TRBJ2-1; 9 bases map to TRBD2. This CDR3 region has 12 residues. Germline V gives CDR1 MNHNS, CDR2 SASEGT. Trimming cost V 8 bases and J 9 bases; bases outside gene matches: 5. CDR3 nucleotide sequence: TGTGCCAGCCTCTCTAGCGGGACTGAGCAGTTCTTC. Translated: CASLSSGTEQFF.

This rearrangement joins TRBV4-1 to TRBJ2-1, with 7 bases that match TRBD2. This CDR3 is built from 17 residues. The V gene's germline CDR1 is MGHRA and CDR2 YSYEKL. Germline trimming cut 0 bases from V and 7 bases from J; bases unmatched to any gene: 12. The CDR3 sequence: CASSQDKRAGLRNEQFF. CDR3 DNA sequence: TGCGCCAGCAGCCAAGATAAGCGAGCGGGACTTAGGAATGAGCAGTTCTTC.

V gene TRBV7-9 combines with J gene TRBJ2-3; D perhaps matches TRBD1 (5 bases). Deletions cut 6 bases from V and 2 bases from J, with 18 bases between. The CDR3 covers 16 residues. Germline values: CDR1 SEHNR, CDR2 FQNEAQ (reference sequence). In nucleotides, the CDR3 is TGTGCCAGCAGACCGTCCATGGGGCGGATCACAGATACGCAGTATTTT. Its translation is CASRPSMGRITDTQYF.

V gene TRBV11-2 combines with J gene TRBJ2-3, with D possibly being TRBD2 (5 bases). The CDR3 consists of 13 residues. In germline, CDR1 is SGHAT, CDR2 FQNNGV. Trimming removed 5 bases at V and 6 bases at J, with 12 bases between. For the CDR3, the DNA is TGTGCCAGCAGCCAGAGGGATGGGGATACGCAGTATTTT. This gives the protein CASSQRDGDTQYF.